A single sample gave rise to the 29 T cell receptor beta chains below, sequenced in a study of T-cell reconstitution after alpha-beta-depleted transplantation in children (dated by TCRdb to the mid-2010s). Libraries were made using PCR. This sample was sequenced with an Illumina HiSeq 2500. TCR library preparation used molecular barcoding, with unique molecular identifiers applied to normalize quantification of the TCRbeta repertoire. Starting from the raw public reads, TCRdb applied fastp trimming at Q25, assembled clones with MiXCR and retained in-frame beta chains. CDR3 protein sequences are deduplicated, and each keeps its most common genes and DNA. This sample lists approximately 290,000 distinct CDR3 sequences; around 10% were detected once. The ten top clones hold 23% of the sample. The treatment or condition label corresponds to: allogeneic hematopoietic cell transplantation with graft depleted of TCRalphabeta T cells and CD19 B cells.

The sample in question was peripheral blood, obtained 180 days after TCRalphabeta/CD19-depleted stem cell transplant. The receptors stem from a male patient between 2 and 10 years old who had a stem cell transplant for chronic granulomatous disease, so the T cells may come from the graft donor.

This clonotype was observed at least ten times. V gene TRBV15 combines with J gene TRBJ2-1; 7 bases agree with TRBD2. Trimming took 2 bases from V and 2 from J; bases not matched to a gene: 9. Germline-derived CDR1 and CDR2 are LNHNV and YYDKDF (reference sequence). The CDR3 is 17 amino acids. CDR3 DNA sequence: TGTGCCACCAGCAGATCCCCCCCGGGGGGACCCTACAATGAGCAGTTCTTC. Translating it yields CATSRSPPGGPYNEQFF.

This clonotype came up many times. The chain uses TRBV12-3 or TRBV12-4 and TRBJ2-7; D is possibly TRBD2 (5 bases). CDR3 length: 12 residues. Trimming removed 6 bases from V and 6 bases from J, with 12 bases in between. The DNA of the CDR3 is TGTGCCAGCAGACTGTATGAGGGCGAGCAGTACTTC. Translated, it gives CASRLYEGEQYF.

Ten or more counts support this clonotype. V is TRBV12-3 or TRBV12-4 and J is TRBJ2-1; D is unclear. Trimming shortened V by 1 base and J by 7 bases, and 5 bases separated the two germline ends. The CDR3 extends over 12 amino acids. CDR3 nucleotides: TGTGCCAGCAGTTTAGGCGCTAATGAGCAGTTCTTC. Translating it yields CASSLGANEQFF.

The V and J genes are TRBV18 and TRBJ2-2, with D tentatively TRBD1 (5 bases). This CDR3 comprises 15 residues. The germline V gene has CDR1 KGHSH and CDR2 LQKENI. Trimming shortened V by 2 bases and J by 4 bases, and 11 bases separated the two germline ends. The DNA of the CDR3 is TGTGCCAGCTCACCATCCAGGGTGACCACCGGGGAGCTGTTTTTT. This codes for CASSPSRVTTGELFF.

This clonotype appeared many times. The rearrangement uses TRBV11-2 and TRBJ1-2, with a tentative D call TRBD1 (6 bases). The CDR3 sequence is 17 residues long. Germline V gene lookup returns CDR1 SGHAT and CDR2 FQNNGV. The V and J ends lost 5 bases and 8 bases respectively, with 27 bases between them. CDR3 DNA: TGTGCCAGCAGCGCTCCACCCCGAGGGGGGGAACACGAAGGCTACACCTTC. As protein: CASSAPPRGGEHEGYTF. Drawing the rest from reference TRBV11-2 and TRBJ1-2, the complete variable domain is EAGVAQSPRYKIIEKRQSVAFWCNPISGHATLYWYQQILGQGPKLLIQFQNNGVVDDSQLPKDRFSAERLKGVDSTLKIQPAKLEDSAVYLCASSAPPRGGEHEGYTFGSGTRLTVV.

Turning to this clonotype: Just one base apart from a much larger clone, this may be a read error. This CDR3 fails to terminate in the conserved phenylalanine or tryptophan, so it likely reflects a read error. The chain links TRBV7-2 to TRBJ1-1; the D gene is possibly TRBD1 (5 bases). CDR3 length: 15 amino acids. Trimming took 5 bases from V and 1 from J, leaving 14 bases between them. Germline values: CDR1 SGHTA, CDR2 FQGNSA. In DNA, the CDR3 is TGTGCCAGCAGCATAAAACGGGGGGGGAACACTGAAGCTTTCCTT. Its translation: CASSIKRGGNTEAFL.

This clonotype has ten or more counts. This sequence joins TRBV28 and TRBJ2-7; TRBD2 matches 7 bases. J gave up 0 bases and V 6 bases, and 8 bases lay outside the gene matches. CDR1 and CDR2 from the germline V gene are MDHEN and SYDVKM. The CDR3 length is 15 residues. The CDR3: CASRTSSLFSYEQYF. CDR3 DNA sequence: TGTGCCAGCAGGACTAGCTCGCTATTCTCCTACGAGCAGTACTTC.

CDR3 loop: CASTGLAGVNEQFF. In nucleotides, the CDR3 is TGTGCCAGCACAGGACTAGCGGGAGTCAATGAGCAGTTCTTC. The chain uses TRBV6-2 or TRBV6-3 and TRBJ2-1, with 13 bases that match TRBD2. V lost 7 bases to trimming and J lost 6 bases; unmatched junction nucleotides: 3. There are 14 residues in the CDR3. The germline CDR1 and CDR2 sequences are MNHEY and SVGEGT.

In this sample, this clonotype turned up many times. J is TRBJ2-2 and V is TRBV15, with D uncertain. The germline V gene encodes CDR1 LNHNV and CDR2 YYDKDF (reference sequence). The CDR3 spans 14 residues. V was clipped by 0 bases and J by 6 bases, with 8 bases between them. The CDR3 nucleotides read TGTGCCACCAGCAGAGATTCCAGACCCGGGGAGCTGTTTTTT. It encodes CATSRDSRPGELFF.

This clonotype was seen at least ten times. The V call is TRBV12-3 or TRBV12-4, the J call TRBJ2-5; the D is unclear. Trimming pared 3 bases from V and 11 bases from J, leaving 13 bases between. The CDR3 is made up of 12 amino acids. CDR3 loop: CASSLQVASQYF. The CDR3 DNA reads as TGTGCCAGCAGTTTGCAGGTGGCTTCTCAGTACTTC.

This clonotype has a count of ten or more. The CDR3 DNA is TGTGCCAGCAGTGGGACAGGGGGAAGGACAGATACGCAGTATTTT. It yields the protein CASSGTGGRTDTQYF. The chain carries TRBV12-3 or TRBV12-4 and TRBJ2-3; 11 bases fit TRBD1. V was clipped by 5 bases and J by 3 bases; unmatched bases: 4. There are 15 residues in the CDR3.

This clonotype occurred many times. The CDR3 is CASSSQGFGETQYF. CDR3 in DNA: TGTGCCAGCAGTTCACAGGGATTTGGAGAGACCCAGTACTTC. This rearrangement joins TRBV12-3 or TRBV12-4 to TRBJ2-5; a weak D match, TRBD1 (6 bases). V dropped 4 bases and J dropped 4 bases, with 13 bases sitting between them. This CDR3 comprises 14 residues.

This clonotype was found many times. This chain uses TRBV5-1 with TRBJ2-5; maybe TRBD1 (6 bases). V lost 3 bases and J lost 0, with 15 bases in between. Per the germline V gene, CDR1 is SGHRS and CDR2 is YFSETQ. The CDR3 spans 16 residues. CDR3 DNA sequence: TGCGCCAGCAGCTCCAAAATTACAGGGAACCAAGAGACCCAGTACTTC. This codes for CASSSKITGNQETQYF.

As concerns this clonotype: This sequence may be a read error, since a much larger clone differs from it by one base. This sequence joins TRBV30 and TRBJ1-4; D unresolved. Trimming shortened V by 5 bases and J by 10 bases, and 17 bases separated the two germline ends. The CDR3 is made up of 13 amino acids. Germline CDR1 reads GTSNPN; CDR2 reads SVGIG (reference sequence). This chain's CDR3 is CAWEVGMRRKLFF. CDR3 nucleotides: TGTGCCTGGGAAGTAGGCATGAGGAGAAAACTGTTTTTT.

This clonotype was detected ten times or more. The chain has TRBV15 and TRBJ2-5; perhaps TRBD2 as D (6 bases). Trimming removed 0 bases at V and 5 bases at J, with 16 bases between. The germline V gene encodes CDR1 LNHNV and CDR2 YYDKDF (reference sequence). The CDR3 consists of 16 residues. The CDR3 protein is CATSRDLGRTGETQYF. CDR3 coding DNA: TGTGCCACCAGCAGAGATCTGGGGAGGACCGGGGAGACCCAGTACTTC.

With respect to this clonotype: A read error may explain this, as a much larger clone is one base away. V and J are TRBV18 and TRBJ1-3; D gene unclear. Trimming cost V 2 bases and J 9 bases, with 11 bases left between them. From germline, CDR1 is KGHSH and CDR2 LQKENI. The CDR3 runs to 13 residues. The CDR3 reads CASSPGQAVTIYF. Written as DNA, the CDR3 is TGTGCCAGCTCACCAGGCCAGGCGGTCACCATATATTTT. Using reference TRBV18 and TRBJ1-3 for the parts outside the CDR3, the full variable domain is NAGVMQNPRHLVRRRGQEARLRCSPMKGHSHVYWYRQLPEEGLKFMVYLQKENIIDESGMPKERFSAEFPKEGPSILRIQQVVRGDSAAYFCASSPGQAVTIYFGEGSWLTVV.

This clonotype was seen at least ten times. The chain has TRBV20-1 and TRBJ2-2; 14 bases match TRBD2. This CDR3 region has 16 residues. Germline V lookup: CDR1 DFQATT, CDR2 SNEGSKA (reference sequence). V dropped 0 bases and J dropped 6; count of bases not matched to a gene: 3. Written as DNA, the CDR3 is TGCAGTGCTAGAGAACCGGGACTAGCGGGAGCCGGGGAGCTGTTTTTT. It specifies CSAREPGLAGAGELFF.

This clonotype has at least ten counts. The chain is built from TRBV12-3 or TRBV12-4 and TRBJ2-3; 9 bases line up with TRBD2. After removal of 3 bases from V and 5 bases from J, the junction contained 6 bases not matched to a gene. CDR3 length: 15 residues. CDR3 amino acids: CASSFSGRSKDTQYF. The DNA for the CDR3 is TGTGCCAGCAGTTTTAGCGGGAGAAGTAAAGATACGCAGTATTTT.

This clonotype was recorded many times. The CDR3 is CASSFRLAETYEQYF. Written as DNA, the CDR3 is TGCGCCAGCAGCTTTAGGCTAGCGGAGACCTACGAGCAGTACTTC. The V gene is TRBV5-1, the J gene TRBJ2-7; 7 nucleotides align to TRBD2. CDR3 length: 15 residues. J was trimmed by 2 bases and V by 2 bases; bases with no gene match: 7. Germline-derived CDR1 and CDR2 are SGHRS and YFSETQ.

This chain uses TRBV28 with TRBJ1-6, with unresolved D. With 10 bases removed from V and 2 bases from J, the gap between germline ends came to 9 bases. The CDR3 extends over 13 amino acids. In germline, CDR1 is MDHEN, CDR2 SYDVKM. The CDR3 region is CATQVPYNSPLHF. CDR3 DNA sequence: TGTGCCACCCAGGTTCCCTATAATTCACCCCTCCACTTT.

This clonotype appeared a few times. The genes are TRBV6-9 and TRBJ1-5; 7 bases are shared with TRBD1. V dropped 6 bases and J dropped 1; count of bases not matched to a gene: 9. This CDR3 has 16 residues. Germline loops: CDR1 MNHGY, CDR2 SVAAGI. CDR3: CASRGTGDPSNQPQHF. The CDR3 DNA reads as TGTGCCAGCAGGGGTACAGGGGATCCCAGCAATCAGCCCCAGCATTTT.

This clonotype showed up many times. The chain uses TRBV20-1 and TRBJ2-7; 10 positions agree with TRBD2. The germline CDR1 and CDR2 sequences are DFQATT and SNEGSKA (reference sequence). J lost 1 base, V lost 3 bases, and 3 bases had no gene match. The CDR3 is made up of 14 amino acids. The CDR3 protein is CSASRLAGSYEQYF. The CDR3 DNA reads TGCAGTGCTAGCCGACTAGCGGGTTCCTACGAGCAGTACTTC.

This clonotype was seen a few times. The V call is TRBV14, the J call TRBJ1-1, with D possibly TRBD1 on 5 matching bases. Germline V lookup: CDR1 SGHDN, CDR2 FVKESK. Deletions cut 4 bases from V and 7 bases from J, with 16 bases between. The CDR3 consists of 14 residues. CDR3: CASSPGQRRGEAFF. The CDR3 DNA sequence: TGTGCCAGCAGCCCCGGACAAAGGAGGGGTGAAGCTTTCTTT. Full variable domain (rest looked up from reference TRBV14 and TRBJ1-1): EAGVTQFPSHSVIEKGQTVTLRCDPISGHDNLYWYRRVMGKEIKFLLHFVKESKQDESGMPNNRFLAERTGGTYSTLKVQPAELEDSGVYFCASSPGQRRGEAFFGQGTRLTVV.

The chain links TRBV7-3 to TRBJ2-1; the D gene is possibly TRBD1 (5 bases). V shed 7 bases and J shed 4 bases, with 17 bases lying between them. The CDR3 is 15 amino acids. The germline gives CDR1 SGHTA, CDR2 FQGTGA. CDR3: CASIWGYKGYNEQFF. DNA of the CDR3: TGTGCCAGCATATGGGGCTACAAGGGGTACAATGAGCAGTTCTTC.

This clonotype was recorded many times. This rearrangement joins TRBV18 to TRBJ2-5, with D tentatively TRBD1 (5 bases). Germline V gene sequence: CDR1 KGHSH, CDR2 LQKENI. This CDR3 spans 13 amino acids. V was clipped by 4 bases and J by 4 bases, with 10 bases between them. CDR3 sequence reads: CASSRGQVETQYF. The CDR3 DNA follows: TGTGCCAGCTCACGCGGACAAGTAGAGACCCAGTACTTC.

The J gene is TRBJ2-7, the V gene TRBV18; D is uncertain. V lost 5 bases, J lost 3 bases, and 11 bases lay in between. Germline CDR1 and CDR2: KGHSH and LQKENI. CDR3 length equals 13 residues. The CDR3 spells CASSIKGNYEQYF. CDR3 nucleotides: TGTGCCAGCTCAATAAAAGGGAACTACGAGCAGTACTTC.

This clonotype was observed many times. The chain carries TRBV5-6 and TRBJ2-1; TRBD2 aligns across 7 bases. In germline, CDR1 is SGHDT, CDR2 YYEEEE. Trimming took 4 bases from V and 0 from J; bases not matched to a gene: 4. The length of the CDR3 is 15 residues. CDR3 coding DNA: TGTGCCAGCAGCCGGGGAGGGAACTCCTACAATGAGCAGTTCTTC. Translation: CASSRGGNSYNEQFF.

This clonotype was seen ten or more times. The genes are TRBV10-3 and TRBJ2-7, with 7 bases fitting TRBD1. From germline, CDR1 is ENHRY and CDR2 SYGVKD. The CDR3 extends over 15 amino acids. V trimming: 3 bases; J trimming: 3 bases; junction bases outside the gene matches: 8. The CDR3 sequence: CAISDPGQTFYEQYF. The CDR3, as DNA: TGTGCCATCAGTGACCCGGGACAGACATTCTACGAGCAGTACTTC.

This clonotype has at least ten counts. The CDR3 loop is CASSPEGLLATEAFF. The CDR3 coding sequence is TGTGCCAGCAGCCCCGAAGGGCTTCTGGCCACTGAAGCTTTCTTT. V gene TRBV12-3 or TRBV12-4 combines with J gene TRBJ1-1; no firm D call. The CDR3 runs 15 residues. Trimming shortened V by 6 bases and J by 4 bases, and 18 bases separated the two germline ends.